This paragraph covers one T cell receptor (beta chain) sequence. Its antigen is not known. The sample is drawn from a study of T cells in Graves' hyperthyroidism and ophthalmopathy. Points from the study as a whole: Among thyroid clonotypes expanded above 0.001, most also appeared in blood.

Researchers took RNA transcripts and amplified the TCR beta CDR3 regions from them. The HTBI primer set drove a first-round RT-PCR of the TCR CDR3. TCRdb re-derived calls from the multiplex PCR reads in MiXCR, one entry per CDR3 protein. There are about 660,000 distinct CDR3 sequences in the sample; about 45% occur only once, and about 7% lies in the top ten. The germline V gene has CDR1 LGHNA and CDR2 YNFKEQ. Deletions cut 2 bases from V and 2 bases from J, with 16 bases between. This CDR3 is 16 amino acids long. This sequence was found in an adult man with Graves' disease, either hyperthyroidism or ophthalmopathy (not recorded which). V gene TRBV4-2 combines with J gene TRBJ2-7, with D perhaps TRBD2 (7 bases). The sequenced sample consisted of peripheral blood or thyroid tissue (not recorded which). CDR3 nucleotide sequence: TGTGCCAGCAGCCAAATCGGGGGGCGGGCGGCCTACGAGCAGTACTTC. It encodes CASSQIGGRAAYEQYF.